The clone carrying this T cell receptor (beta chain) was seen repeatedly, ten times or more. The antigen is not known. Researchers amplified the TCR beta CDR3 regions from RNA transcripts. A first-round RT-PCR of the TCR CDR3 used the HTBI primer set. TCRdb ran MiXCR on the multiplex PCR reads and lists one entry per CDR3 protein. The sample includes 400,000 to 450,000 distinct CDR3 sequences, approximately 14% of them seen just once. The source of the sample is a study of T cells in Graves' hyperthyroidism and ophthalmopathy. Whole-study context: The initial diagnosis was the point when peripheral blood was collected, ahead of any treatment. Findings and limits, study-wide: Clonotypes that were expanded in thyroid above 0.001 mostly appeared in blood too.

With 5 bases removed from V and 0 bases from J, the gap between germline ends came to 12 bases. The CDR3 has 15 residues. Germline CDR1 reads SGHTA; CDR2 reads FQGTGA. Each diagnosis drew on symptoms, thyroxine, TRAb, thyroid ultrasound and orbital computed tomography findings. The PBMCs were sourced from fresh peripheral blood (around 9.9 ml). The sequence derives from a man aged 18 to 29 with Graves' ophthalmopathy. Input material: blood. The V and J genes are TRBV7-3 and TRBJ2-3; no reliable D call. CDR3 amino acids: CASSPGRISTDTQYF. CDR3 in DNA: TGTGCCAGCAGCCCGGGCCGAATAAGCACAGATACGCAGTATTTT. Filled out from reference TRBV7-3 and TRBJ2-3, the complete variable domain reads GAGVSQTPSNKVTEKGKYVELRCDPISGHTALYWYRQSLGQGPEFLIYFQGTGAADDSGLPNDRFFAVRPEGSVSTLKIQRTERGDSAVYLCASSPGRISTDTQYFGPGTRLTVL.